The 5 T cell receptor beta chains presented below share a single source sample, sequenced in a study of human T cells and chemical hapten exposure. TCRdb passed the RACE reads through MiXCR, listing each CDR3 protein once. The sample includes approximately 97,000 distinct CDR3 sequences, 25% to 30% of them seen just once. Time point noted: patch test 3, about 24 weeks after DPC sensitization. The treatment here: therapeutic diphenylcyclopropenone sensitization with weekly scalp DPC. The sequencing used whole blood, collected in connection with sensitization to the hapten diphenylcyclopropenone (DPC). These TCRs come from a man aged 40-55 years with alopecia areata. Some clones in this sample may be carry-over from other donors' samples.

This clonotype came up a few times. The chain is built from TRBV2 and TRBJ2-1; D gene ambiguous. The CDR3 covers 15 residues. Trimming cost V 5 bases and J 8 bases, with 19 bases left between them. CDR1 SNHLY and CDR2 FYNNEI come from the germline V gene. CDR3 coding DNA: TGTGCCAGCAGTAACCCCCTGTGGTCTATCGATGAGCAGTTCTTC. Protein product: CASSNPLWSIDEQFF.

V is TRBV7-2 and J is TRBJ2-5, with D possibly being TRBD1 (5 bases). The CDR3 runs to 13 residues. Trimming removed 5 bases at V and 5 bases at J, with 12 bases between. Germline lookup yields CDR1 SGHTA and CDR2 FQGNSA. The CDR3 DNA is TGTGCCAGCAGCCCGGGCAGGGCGGAGACCCAGTACTTC. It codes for CASSPGRAETQYF.

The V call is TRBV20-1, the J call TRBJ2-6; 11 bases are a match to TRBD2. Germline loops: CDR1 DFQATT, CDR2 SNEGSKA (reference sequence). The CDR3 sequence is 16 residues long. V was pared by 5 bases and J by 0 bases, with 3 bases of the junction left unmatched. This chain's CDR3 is CSAPTSGTSGANVLTF. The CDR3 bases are TGCAGTGCTCCGACTAGCGGGACCTCTGGGGCCAACGTCCTGACTTTC.

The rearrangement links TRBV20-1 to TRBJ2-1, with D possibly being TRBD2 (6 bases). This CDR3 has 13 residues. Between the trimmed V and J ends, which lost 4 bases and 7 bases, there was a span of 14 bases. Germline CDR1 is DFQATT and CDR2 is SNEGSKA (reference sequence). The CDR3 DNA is TGCAGTGCTATGCCCGGGAGCGTAAATGAGCAGTTCTTC. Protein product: CSAMPGSVNEQFF.

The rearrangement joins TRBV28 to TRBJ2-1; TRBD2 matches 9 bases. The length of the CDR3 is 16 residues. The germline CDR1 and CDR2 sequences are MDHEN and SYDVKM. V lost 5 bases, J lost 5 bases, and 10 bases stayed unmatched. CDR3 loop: CASSPLSGSSNNEQFF. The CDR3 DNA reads TGTGCCAGCAGTCCCCTTAGCGGGAGTAGTAACAATGAGCAGTTCTTC.